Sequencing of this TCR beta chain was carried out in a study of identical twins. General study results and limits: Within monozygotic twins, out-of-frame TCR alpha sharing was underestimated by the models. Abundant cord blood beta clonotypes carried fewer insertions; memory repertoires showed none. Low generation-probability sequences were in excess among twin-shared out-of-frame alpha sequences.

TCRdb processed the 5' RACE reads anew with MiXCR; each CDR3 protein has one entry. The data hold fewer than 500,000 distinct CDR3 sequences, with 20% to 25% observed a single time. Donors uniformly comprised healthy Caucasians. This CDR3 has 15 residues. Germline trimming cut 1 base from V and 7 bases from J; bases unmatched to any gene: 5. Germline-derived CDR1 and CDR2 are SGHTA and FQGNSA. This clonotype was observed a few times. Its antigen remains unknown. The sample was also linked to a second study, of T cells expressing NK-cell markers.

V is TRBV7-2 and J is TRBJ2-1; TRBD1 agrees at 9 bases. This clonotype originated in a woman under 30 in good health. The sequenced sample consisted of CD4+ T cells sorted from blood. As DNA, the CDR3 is TGTGCCAGCAGCTTAGAGGGACAGGGAAGGAATGAGCAGTTCTTC. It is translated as CASSLEGQGRNEQFF.